This T cell receptor (beta chain) was sequenced during a study of blood T cell repertoires in COVID-19. Study at large: Samples came from the United States, Italy and Spain, spanning acute and convalescent COVID-19. Sample material is recorded as cDNA or gDNA derived from T cells, B-cell-depleted T cells, or PBMCs.

Original processing methods: Reference gene primer amplification gave estimated nucleated cell counts. Sequencing was performed with immunoSEQ multiplex PCR; in TCRdb, only in-frame clones are kept and a portion is missing. V and J calls and clone size are as listed in that table; D and trimming were resolved from the DNA. The profile shows approximately 300,000 clones, more than 85% of them singletons. In regard to this clone: The junction and the germline gene differ at one end; a read error may be behind it.

Recovery among Cohort 3 donors was established by two negative PCRs, clearance, or symptom resolution. The sequence was obtained from a woman aged 30 to 39 who had recovered from COVID-19. The sample was PBMCs or T cells enriched from blood (not recorded which).

The CDR3 sequence is CASSLSQGGSFGDLPLMGAF. In DNA, the CDR3 is TGTGCCAGCAGTTTGTCACAGGGTGGGTCGTTCGGGGACCTTCCCTTAATGGGGGCCTTT. The J gene is TRBJ1-6, the V gene TRBV28; tentatively, D is TRBD1 (6 bases). Germline CDR1 MDHEN, CDR2 SYDVKM. This CDR3 has 20 amino acids.